This TCR beta chain was documented in a study of blood T cell repertoires in COVID-19. Looking at the study overall: There were acute and convalescent COVID-19 samples, and they came from the United States, Italy and Spain. PBMCs, B-cell-depleted T cells, or T cells provided the cDNA or gDNA that made up the material.

CDR3 size: 14 residues. V lost 1 base, J lost 4 bases, and 10 bases lay in between. Germline values: CDR1 LGHNA, CDR2 YSLEER. Libraries were prepared by immunoSEQ multiplex PCR; TCRdb keeps only in-frame clonotypes and omits some of them. The sample has roughly 260,000 clones, around nine tenths seen once. The chain combines TRBV4-3 with TRBJ1-2, with unresolved D. Sequenced input: peripheral blood. This sequence was found in a man aged 40-49 years who had recovered from COVID-19. The CDR3 loop reads CASSQARRLYGYTF. The CDR3 DNA is TGCGCCAGCAGCCAAGCCCGCAGACTCTATGGCTACACCTTC.